The 5 T cell receptor beta chains presented below share a single source sample, sequenced in a study of T cell repertoires in cytomegalovirus infection. Via MiXCR, TCRdb re-called the reads, giving one row per CDR3 protein. The sample holds 200,000 to 250,000 distinct CDR3 sequences; about 5.9% are singletons and the top ten take under 7%. Sample: PBMCs. The receptors originated from a human donor in good health (CMV status not recorded). Some clones in this sample may be carry-over from other donors' samples.

The V gene is TRBV20-1, the J gene TRBJ2-5; the D is unclear. Trimming took off 3 bases at V and 3 bases at J, with 11 bases between the two ends. The CDR3 loop spans 13 amino acids. The germline CDR1 and CDR2 sequences are DFQATT and SNEGSKA (reference sequence). The CDR3 coding sequence is TGCAGTGCTAGGGTGGGGTTAGAAGAGACCCAGTACTTC. Its protein is CSARVGLEETQYF.

This clonotype came up many times. The chain is built from TRBV7-9 and TRBJ2-1; TRBD1 agrees at 7 bases. The V gene end was trimmed by 5 bases and the J gene end by 4 bases; junction bases not matched to a gene: 11. Germline CDR1 and CDR2: SEHNR and FQNEAQ (reference sequence). This CDR3 contains 16 residues. The CDR3 DNA follows: TGTGCCAGCAGCATTGCAGGGGGTACGGTTTACAATGAGCAGTTCTTC. This gives the protein CASSIAGGTVYNEQFF.

This clonotype was seen many times. This chain connects TRBV14 to TRBJ2-7; maybe TRBD2 (6 bases). Between the trimmed V and J ends, which lost 4 bases and 5 bases, there was a span of 21 bases. This CDR3 is built from 16 residues. Germline lookup yields CDR1 SGHDN and CDR2 FVKESK. The CDR3 reads CASSLPTGRGKNEQYF. CDR3 sequence (DNA): TGTGCCAGCAGCCTCCCCACGGGACGGGGGAAAAACGAGCAGTACTTC.

This clonotype has at least ten counts. This chain joins TRBV7-2 and TRBJ2-7; 7 bases are a match to TRBD1. The V segment lost 4 bases and the J segment 3 bases; nucleotides outside the gene matches: 6. Germline V CDR1 and CDR2: SGHTA, FQGNSA. CDR3 length: 14 residues. Here the CDR3 reads CASSWKGADYEQYF. CDR3 nucleotides: TGTGCCAGCAGCTGGAAGGGGGCGGACTACGAGCAGTACTTC. Combining the CDR3 with reference TRBV7-2 and TRBJ2-7 gives the whole variable domain GAGVSQSPSNKVTEKGKDVELRCDPISGHTALYWYRQSLGQGLEFLIYFQGNSAPDKSGLPSDRFSAERTGGSVSTLTIQRTQQEDSAVYLCASSWKGADYEQYFGPGTRLTVT.

This clonotype was observed many times. The chain carries TRBV29-1 and TRBJ1-2, with D perhaps matching TRBD1 (5 bases). Trimming shortened V by 7 bases and J by 4 bases, and 13 bases separated the two germline ends. Germline CDR1 reads SQVTM; CDR2 reads ANQGSEA. The length of the CDR3 is 12 residues. The CDR3 region is CSASGTPYGYTF. CDR3 nucleotide sequence: TGCAGCGCGTCCGGGACTCCCTATGGCTACACCTTC.